This TCR beta chain appears in the sequencing data of a study of vaccination and CD4 T cells after COVID-19. Study as a whole: Sampling after COVID took place at a median of about 98 days (range 35 to 161) following diagnosis. Findings and limits, study-wide: Analysis covered relatively few convalescent patients and lacked any early post-infection timepoints.

This clonotype was counted between two and nine times. Its matching antigen is unknown. Sequence data for DNA of cultured CD4+ T cells were generated by the Oncomine TCR Beta short-read assay. Using its own MiXCR run on the PCR reads, TCRdb lists one record per CDR3 protein. The data contain fewer than 9,000 distinct CDR3 sequences, roughly 32% of them singletons. The germline CDR1 and CDR2 sequences are ENHRY and SYGVKD. V lost 3 bases and J lost 2, with 13 bases in between. The CDR3 has 16 residues. Treatment given: approximately 9-day PBMC culture with coronavirus spike peptide pools or control peptides (ViraFEST assay). These CD4+ T cells came from an unexposed donor, sampled before the COVID-19 pandemic (2011-2018). Once peptide pools had expanded antigen-specific T cells, ViraFEST sequenced TCRs.

The chain employs TRBV10-3 and TRBJ2-2; the D gene could be TRBD1 or TRBD2 (6 bases each). Sequencing input: CD4+ T cells from blood, cultured in vitro. The TCR was taken from a human donor in good health. CDR3 nucleotides: TGTGCCATCAGTGAAGGGGGGACACACAACACCGGGGAGCTGTTTTTT. It translates to CAISEGGTHNTGELFF.